This record covers a single T cell receptor beta chain. Its matching antigen is unknown. This CDR3 contains 17 residues. Germline assignment: CDR1 SGHNT and CDR2 YENEEA. V trimming: 1 base; J trimming: 7 bases; junction bases outside the gene matches: 10. Template material for TCR beta VDJ and CDR3 profiling consisted of genomic DNA. From the reads, TCRdb called clonotypes with MiXCR, one entry per CDR3 protein. The data hold some 170,000 distinct CDR3 sequences, with more than 45% observed a single time. This entry comes from a study of CD8+CD57+ T cells in acquired aplastic anemia. Overall study: The study obtained an average of about 3.1 ug of DNA from sorted CD4+ and CD8+ cells. General study findings and limits: Between patients and controls, CD8+ Simpson's diversity did not vary significantly.

Individuals selected for sequencing had exhibited CD8+CD57+ cell expansion on flow cytometry. Specimen: sorted CD4+, CD8+, or CD8+CD57+ T cells (not recorded which) from PBMCs. The TCR was taken from a human donor with aplastic anemia. This chain uses TRBV11-3 with TRBJ2-5, with 12 bases matching TRBD2. As DNA, the CDR3 is TGTGCCAGCAGCTTAGGCGGTTCGACTAGCGGGGGAGGGACCCAGTACTTC. Protein: CASSLGGSTSGGGTQYF.